This T cell receptor beta chain comes out of a study of blood T cell repertoires in COVID-19. Study as a whole: The study drew acute and convalescent COVID-19 samples from the United States, Italy and Spain. The analysed material was cDNA or gDNA that came from T cells, B-cell-depleted T cells, or PBMCs.

In the original workflow: It was from reference gene primer amplification that nucleated cell counts were estimated. Using immunoSEQ multiplex PCR, the repertoire was profiled, and TCRdb retains in-frame clones only, with some absent. That table supplies the V and J calls and clone size; D and trimming were determined from the DNA. There are about 220,000 clones in the sample; more than 80% occur only once, and 2.2% lies in the top ten. The CDR3 has 12 amino acids. Germline values: CDR1 ENHRY, CDR2 SYGVKD. Trimming pared 0 bases from V and 4 bases from J, leaving 4 bases between. The chain links TRBV10-3 to TRBJ2-7; no clear D gene. This receptor was obtained from a man aged 25-40 years who had recovered from COVID-19. Sequencing was performed on peripheral blood. CDR3 sequence: CAISESVYEQYF. In DNA form, the CDR3 reads TGTGCCATCAGTGAGTCCGTTTACGAGCAGTACTTC.